This T cell receptor (beta chain) comes out of a study of cytomegalovirus exposure and HLA in healthy donors. Study as a whole: The 120 or so validation repertoires used a platform that matched the one used for the approximately 670 first-cohort repertoires, as a later analysis reported.

A note on this clone: Its antigen is as yet unknown.

The germline V gene encodes CDR1 ENHRY and CDR2 SYGVKD. Trimming cost V 3 bases and J 3 bases, with 12 bases left between them. The CDR3 totals 15 residues. Clones were read by immunoSEQ multiplex PCR, and TCRdb kept only the in-frame ones, dropping some. The sample contains 130,000 to 150,000 clones, around 89% of which appear only once. Notes on the study in general: As was reported, the classifier diagnosed cytomegalovirus status with high specificity and sensitivity. The tendency of first-cohort TCR clusters to co-occur in the 95 to 150 validation repertoires was the finding of a later analysis.

The clonotype was recovered from a woman in her 30s in good health and CMV-seropositive. Sequencing used PBMCs. The chain carries TRBV10-3 and TRBJ2-1; D is perhaps TRBD2 (6 bases). The CDR3 DNA follows: TGTGCCATCAGTGACCTCCTAGCGCTCTACAATGAGCAGTTCTTC. It specifies CAISDLLALYNEQFF.